The 16 T cell receptor beta chains given below trace back to one sample, sequenced in a study of blood T cell repertoires in COVID-19. This table comes from immunoSEQ multiplex PCR, and its TCRdb copy is limited to in-frame clones, with some not included. The data show 190,000 or so clones, with roughly 89% seen just once and 5.5% to 8% held by the top ten. Sequencing used peripheral blood. The receptors come from a man aged 55 to 70 who had recovered from COVID-19.

The chain joins TRBV4-2 to TRBJ2-3; 9 bases line up with TRBD2. Germline V CDR1 and CDR2: LGHNA, YNFKEQ. This CDR3 contains 16 residues. V shed 1 base, J shed 2 bases, and the junction held 4 bases outside the gene matches. CDR3 bases: TGTGCCAGCAGCCAAGGGGGGACTAGCCTCACAGATACGCAGTATTTT. Protein sequence: CASSQGGTSLTDTQYF.

V is TRBV30 and J is TRBJ2-1, with a possible D match to TRBD1 (5 bases). The CDR3 is 15 amino acids. Deletions cut 1 base from V and 0 bases from J, with 10 bases between. Germline values: CDR1 GTSNPN, CDR2 SVGIG (reference sequence). CDR3 in DNA: TGTGCCTGGAGTGGGGGCAGGAACTCCTACAATGAGCAGTTCTTC. It translates to CAWSGGRNSYNEQFF.

The chain joins TRBV28 to TRBJ2-2, with 10 bases identical to TRBD1. CDR1 and CDR2 from the germline V gene are MDHEN and SYDVKM. V was clipped by 3 bases and J by 5 bases; unmatched bases: 9. The length of the CDR3 is 17 residues. CDR3 residues: CASSFSGTGAGTGELFF. The CDR3, as DNA: TGTGCCAGCAGTTTTTCCGGGACAGGGGCTGGGACCGGGGAGCTGTTTTTT.

This clone occurred once. The chain uses TRBV7-9 and TRBJ2-7; TRBD2 agrees at 7 bases. The CDR3 loop spans 14 amino acids. Germline V gene sequence: CDR1 SEHNR, CDR2 FQNEAQ (reference sequence). The junction had 4 bases not matched to a gene; V was cut back by 1 base and J by 4 bases. The CDR3 nucleotides are TGTGCCAGCAGCTTAGTGGCGGGAGATTACGAGCAGTACTTC. Protein sequence: CASSLVAGDYEQYF.

This sequence joins TRBV7-3 and TRBJ2-1; 12 nucleotides line up with TRBD2. CDR1 is SGHTA and CDR2 is FQGTGA in the germline V gene. The CDR3 covers 18 residues. V shed 5 bases, J shed 0 bases, and the junction held 8 bases outside the gene matches. The DNA for the CDR3 is TGTGCCAGCAGCCACGGACTAGCGGGAAAGAGCTCCTACAATGAGCAGTTCTTC. Translated: CASSHGLAGKSSYNEQFF.

The V call is TRBV9, the J call TRBJ2-3; tentatively, D is TRBD2 (6 bases). There are 15 residues in the CDR3. With 1 base removed from V and 1 base from J, the gap between germline ends came to 10 bases. Germline CDR1 is SGDLS and CDR2 is YYNGEE. The CDR3 loop reads CASSVSERGTDTQYF. In DNA, the CDR3 is TGTGCCAGCAGCGTATCTGAGCGGGGCACAGATACGCAGTATTTT.

The chain recombines TRBV19 with TRBJ1-2, with D unclear. Germline V gives CDR1 LNHDA, CDR2 SQIVND (reference sequence). This CDR3 comprises 14 residues. Trimming took 5 bases from V and 4 from J, leaving 14 bases between them. The CDR3 loop is CASSSDTPPYGYTF. The CDR3 DNA reads as TGTGCCAGTAGTTCTGACACACCTCCCTATGGCTACACCTTC.

The chain combines TRBV30 with TRBJ2-3; tentatively, D is TRBD2 (6 bases). The V gene lost 1 base and the J gene lost 7 bases, with 9 bases spanning the gap. CDR3 length: 12 amino acids. Germline CDR1 GTSNPN, CDR2 SVGIG (reference sequence). The CDR3 region is CAWSGGTYTQYF. The CDR3 DNA reads TGTGCCTGGAGTGGCGGGACTTATACGCAGTATTTT. Full variable domain (outside the CDR3, taken from reference TRBV30 and TRBJ2-3): SQTIHQWPATLVQPVGSPLSLECTVEGTSNPNLYWYRQAAGRGLQLLFYSVGIGQISSEVPQNLSASRPQDRQFILSSKKLLLSDSGFYLCAWSGGTYTQYFGPGTRLTVL.

This clone was detected a few times. The chain carries TRBV5-1 and TRBJ2-1, with 9 positions matching TRBD2. CDR3 length: 15 residues. Looked up from germline, CDR1 is SGHRS and CDR2 is YFSETQ. The V and J ends lost 4 bases and 5 bases, in that order; junction bases with no gene match: 7. CDR3 region: CASSPGPSGDNEQFF. The CDR3 DNA reads TGCGCCAGCAGCCCTGGGCCTAGCGGGGACAATGAGCAGTTCTTC.

This clone was counted at least ten times. The rearrangement uses TRBV5-5 and TRBJ2-1; D is perhaps TRBD1 (6 bases). This CDR3 contains 15 residues. Germline V lookup: CDR1 SGHKS, CDR2 YYEKEE (reference sequence). V lost 2 bases, J lost 5 bases, and 14 bases lay in between. CDR3 nucleotides: TGTGCCAGCAGCTTCGTAACAGGGAAACACAATGAGCAGTTCTTC. It encodes CASSFVTGKHNEQFF.

The CDR3 DNA reads as TGTGCCAGCAGCCAAGAGGGGACAGGGGGCCAAAAACTGTTTTTT. Amino acids: CASSQEGTGGQKLFF. V and J are TRBV3-1 (or the pseudogene TRBV3-2) and TRBJ1-4, with 12 bases identical to TRBD1. Germline CDR1 is LGHDT and CDR2 is YNNKEL (reference sequence). V lost 0 bases, J lost 9 bases, and 2 bases stayed unmatched. CDR3 size: 15 residues.

V usage is TRBV27 and J usage is TRBJ1-3, with TRBD1 as a possible D gene (5 bases). V was cut by 5 bases and J by 4 bases, with 9 bases left in between. This CDR3 contains 13 residues. From germline, CDR1 is MNHEY and CDR2 SMNVEV (reference sequence). CDR3 DNA: TGTGCCAGCAGTCCCCAGGGAGGAAACACCATATATTTT. The encoded protein is CASSPQGGNTIYF.

The J gene is TRBJ1-1, the V gene TRBV19; 8 bases map to TRBD1. This CDR3 has 14 amino acids. Germline lookup yields CDR1 LNHDA and CDR2 SQIVND (reference sequence). The trim removed 9 bases at V and 1 base at J, leaving 7 bases unmatched. For the CDR3, the DNA is TGTGCCAGCGGGGGAGGGACAGGGAACACTGAAGCTTTCTTT. Amino acids: CASGGGTGNTEAFF.

The chain recombines TRBV9 with TRBJ2-2; D not certain. Germline V CDR1 and CDR2: SGDLS, YYNGEE. This CDR3 contains 13 residues. V was trimmed by 0 bases and J by 6 bases, leaving 6 bases between them. The CDR3 bases are TGTGCCAGCAGCGTAGAAGTAGCCGGGGAGCTGTTTTTT. Amino acids: CASSVEVAGELFF.

V is TRBV4-3 and J is TRBJ2-7; possible D gene TRBD1, 6 bases. This CDR3 is 15 amino acids long. CDR1 is LGHNA, CDR2 YSLEER, per germline. Trimming took off 0 bases at V and 3 bases at J, with 12 bases between the two ends. The CDR3 coding sequence is TGCGCCAGCAGCCAAGAAGGGGGAGTGGGCTACGAGCAGTACTTC. Protein: CASSQEGGVGYEQYF.

This chain connects TRBV5-4 to TRBJ2-3, with 7 bases lining up with TRBD2. CDR1 and CDR2 (germline): SGHNT, YYREEE (reference sequence). V was pared by 6 bases and J by 0 bases, with 10 bases of the junction left unmatched. This CDR3 is 16 amino acids long. The CDR3 spells CASTLGRGTSTDTQYF. Here the CDR3 DNA reads TGTGCCAGCACGCTTGGGCGGGGGACGAGCACAGATACGCAGTATTTT.